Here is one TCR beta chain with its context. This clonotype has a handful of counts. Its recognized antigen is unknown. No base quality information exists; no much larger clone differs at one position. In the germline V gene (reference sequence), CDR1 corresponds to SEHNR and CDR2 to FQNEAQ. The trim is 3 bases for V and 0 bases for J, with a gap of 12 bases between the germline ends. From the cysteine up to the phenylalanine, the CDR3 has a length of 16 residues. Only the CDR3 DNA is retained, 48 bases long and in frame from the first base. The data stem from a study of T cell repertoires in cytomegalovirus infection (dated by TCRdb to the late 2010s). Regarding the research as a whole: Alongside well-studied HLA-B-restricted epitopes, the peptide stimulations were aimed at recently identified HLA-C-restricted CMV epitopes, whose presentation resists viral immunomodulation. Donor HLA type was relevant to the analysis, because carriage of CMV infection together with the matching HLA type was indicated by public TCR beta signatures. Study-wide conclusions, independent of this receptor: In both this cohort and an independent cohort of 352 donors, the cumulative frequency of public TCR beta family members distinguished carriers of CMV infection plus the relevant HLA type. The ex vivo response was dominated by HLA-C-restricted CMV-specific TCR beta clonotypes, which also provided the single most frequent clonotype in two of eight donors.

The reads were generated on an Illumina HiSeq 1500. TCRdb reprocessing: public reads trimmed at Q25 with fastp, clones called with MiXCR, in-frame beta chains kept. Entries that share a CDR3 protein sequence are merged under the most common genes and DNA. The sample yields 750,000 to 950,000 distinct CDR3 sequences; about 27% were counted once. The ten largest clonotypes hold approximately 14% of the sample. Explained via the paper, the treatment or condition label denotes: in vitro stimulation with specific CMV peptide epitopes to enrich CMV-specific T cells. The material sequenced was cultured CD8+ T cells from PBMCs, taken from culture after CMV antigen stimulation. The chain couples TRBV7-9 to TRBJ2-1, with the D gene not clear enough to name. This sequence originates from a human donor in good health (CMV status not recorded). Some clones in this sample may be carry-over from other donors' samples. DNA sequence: TGTGCCAGCAGCTTCCGGGTTAGTAGCTCCTACAATGAGCAGTTCTTC. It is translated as CASSFRVSSSYNEQFF.